The 29 T cell receptor beta chains below all came from one sample that was sequenced in a study of blood T cell repertoires in COVID-19. Sequencing used immunoSEQ multiplex PCR; TCRdb keeps in-frame clones, though not all of them. Of around 70,000 clones detected, around 88% appear once; the ten largest clones hold around 2%. What was sequenced was peripheral blood. The source is a woman at least 80 years old with active or convalescent COVID-19.

The rearrangement joins TRBV12-3 or TRBV12-4 to TRBJ1-1; D remains ambiguous. The germline V and J ends were trimmed by 3 bases and 11 bases, with 13 bases remaining between them. The CDR3 has 12 residues. The CDR3 here is CASSFFGGPAFF. In DNA, the CDR3 is TGTGCCAGCAGTTTTTTTGGAGGGCCCGCTTTCTTT.

V is TRBV6-1 and J is TRBJ2-7; TRBD1 aligns across 7 bases. The CDR3 runs to 12 residues. The V gene end was trimmed by 3 bases and the J gene end by 10 bases; junction bases not matched to a gene: 6. Germline CDR1 is MNHNS and CDR2 is SASEGT. For the CDR3, the DNA is TGTGCCAGCAGTGAGAGGGGACAGTTACAGTACTTC. Translated: CASSERGQLQYF.

This chain uses TRBV4-1 with TRBJ1-1, with D possibly matching TRBD1 (6 bases). CDR3 length: 15 amino acids. V was trimmed by 0 bases and J by 4 bases, leaving 12 bases between them. CDR1 and CDR2 (germline): MGHRA, YSYEKL. The CDR3 nucleotides read TGCGCCAGCAGCCAAGAAAGGGCAGGGGTCACTGAAGCTTTCTTT. Translated: CASSQERAGVTEAFF.

This clone came up once. The chain combines TRBV5-6 with TRBJ2-7, with TRBD1 as a possible D gene (5 bases). Deletions cut 4 bases from V and 3 bases from J, with 14 bases between. This CDR3 is 14 amino acids long. Germline values: CDR1 SGHDT, CDR2 YYEEEE. This chain's CDR3 is CASSPGYDSYEQYF. CDR3 bases: TGTGCCAGCAGCCCGGGTTATGACAGCTACGAGCAGTACTTC.

This chain uses TRBV30 with TRBJ1-2, with no clear D. The V gene lost 0 bases and the J gene lost 1 base, with 9 bases spanning the gap. The CDR3 has 14 amino acids. From germline, CDR1 is GTSNPN and CDR2 SVGIG (reference sequence). CDR3 protein: CAWSVINNNYGYTF. In DNA, the CDR3 is TGTGCCTGGAGTGTAATCAACAATAACTATGGCTACACCTTC.

This clone was detected only a few times. The rearrangement links TRBV21-1 to TRBJ2-7; the table assigns TRBD2, which was not confirmed against the DNA. TRBV21-1 corresponds to a pseudogene. The CDR3 is made up of 15 amino acids. The CDR3 sequence: CASSRRLAGVDEQYF. Written as DNA, the CDR3 is TGTGCCAGCAGCAGACGACTAGCGGGTGTCGACGAGCAGTACTTC.

This chain connects TRBV6-5 to TRBJ1-3, with D maybe TRBD1 (5 bases). Germline CDR1 is MNHEY and CDR2 is SVGAGI. V lost 11 bases, J lost 5 bases, and 22 bases lay in between. The CDR3 spans 15 residues. CDR3 DNA: TGTGCCGCAATGGGTGGGGCAGGGCTTCGAAACACCATATATTTT. As protein: CAAMGGAGLRNTIYF.

This rearrangement joins TRBV9 to TRBJ1-3, with D perhaps TRBD1 (5 bases). Trimming took 0 bases from V and 4 from J, leaving 11 bases between them. Germline-derived CDR1 and CDR2 are SGDLS and YYNGEE. The CDR3 length is 15 residues. The CDR3 sequence: CASSVEQGGGNTIYF. CDR3 in DNA: TGTGCCAGCAGCGTAGAGCAGGGTGGCGGAAACACCATATATTTT.

V usage is TRBV18 and J usage is TRBJ1-3; D perhaps matches TRBD1 (6 bases). The length of the CDR3 is 17 residues. V was clipped by 2 bases and J by 0 bases, with 14 bases between them. Per the germline V gene, CDR1 is KGHSH and CDR2 is LQKENI. The CDR3 nucleotides read TGTGCCAGCTCACCAACGGGACAACCAAGCTCTGGAAACACCATATATTTT. It codes for CASSPTGQPSSGNTIYF.

The gene calls are TRBV11-3 and TRBJ2-5; 11 nucleotides match TRBD2. Germline lookup yields CDR1 SGHNT and CDR2 YENEEA. The V gene end was trimmed by 7 bases and the J gene end by 3 bases; junction bases not matched to a gene: 4. This CDR3 contains 14 residues. CDR3 bases: TGTGCCAGCACCTTGGGACTAGCGGAAGAGACCCAGTACTTC. Its protein product is CASTLGLAEETQYF.

The chain carries TRBV3-1 (or the pseudogene TRBV3-2) and TRBJ1-2; 7 nucleotides agree with TRBD1. With 5 bases clipped from V and 7 bases from J, the junction kept 10 bases outside the gene matches. CDR1 LGHDT and CDR2 YNNKEL come from the germline V gene (reference sequence). The CDR3 loop spans 14 amino acids. The CDR3 coding sequence is TGTGCCAGCAGCGCTGCAGGGGGACGGAGTGGCTACACCTTC. Translated, it gives CASSAAGGRSGYTF.

V is TRBV7-3 and J is TRBJ2-5; 7 positions agree with TRBD1. Looked up from germline, CDR1 is SGHTA and CDR2 is FQGTGA. V was pared by 5 bases and J by 2 bases, with 8 bases of the junction left unmatched. The CDR3 totals 15 residues. CDR3 protein: CASSPTGTAQETQYF. CDR3 bases: TGTGCCAGCAGCCCAACCGGGACAGCGCAAGAGACCCAGTACTTC.

This chain joins TRBV5-1 and TRBJ2-4; 10 nucleotides agree with TRBD2. Germline assignment: CDR1 SGHRS and CDR2 YFSETQ. Germline trimming cut 4 bases from V and 8 bases from J; bases unmatched to any gene: 6. The CDR3 runs 14 residues. The DNA of the CDR3 is TGCGCCAGCAGCCCCTGGACTAGCGGAGACATTCAGTACTTC. Translation gives CASSPWTSGDIQYF.

The J gene is TRBJ1-5, the V gene TRBV10-2, with a weak D call TRBD1 (6 bases). The CDR3 has 15 amino acids. Trimming removed 4 bases at V and 2 bases at J, with 12 bases between. The V gene's germline CDR1 is WSHSY and CDR2 SAAADI. The CDR3 sequence: CASSGGGGGNQPQHF. The CDR3 region has the DNA TGCGCCAGCAGTGGGGGGGGCGGGGGCAATCAGCCCCAGCATTTT.

The rearrangement links TRBV7-2 to TRBJ2-3, with D perhaps TRBD2 (6 bases). There are 15 residues in the CDR3. Germline-derived CDR1 and CDR2 are SGHTA and FQGNSA. Between the trimmed V and J ends, which lost 6 bases and 1 base, there was a span of 14 bases. The CDR3 loop is CASRTPGLRTDTQYF. The DNA of the CDR3 is TGTGCCAGCAGGACTCCGGGACTCCGCACAGATACGCAGTATTTT.

This chain joins TRBV7-2 and TRBJ2-5; no definite D call. Per the germline V gene, CDR1 is SGHTA and CDR2 is FQGNSA. CDR3 size: 13 residues. Between the trimmed V and J ends, which lost 7 bases and 2 bases, there was a span of 11 bases. CDR3 DNA: TGTGCCAGCACTCCCCGGAGTCAAGAGACCCAGTACTTC. Translated: CASTPRSQETQYF. Full variable domain (outside the CDR3, taken from reference TRBV7-2 and TRBJ2-5): GAGVSQSPSNKVTEKGKDVELRCDPISGHTALYWYRQSLGQGLEFLIYFQGNSAPDKSGLPSDRFSAERTGGSVSTLTIQRTQQEDSAVYLCASTPRSQETQYFGPGTRLLVL.

This chain uses TRBV4-1 with TRBJ2-3, with 11 bases aligning to TRBD2. CDR1 and CDR2 from the germline V gene are MGHRA and YSYEKL. This CDR3 region has 17 residues. Losses at the gene ends were 1 base for V and 5 bases for J; bases not matched to a gene: 8. The CDR3 protein is CASSQGHSGRVIDTQYF. The CDR3 nucleotides read TGCGCCAGCAGCCAAGGGCATAGCGGGAGGGTCATAGATACGCAGTATTTT.

The V call is TRBV11-3, the J call TRBJ2-3; D remains ambiguous. From germline, CDR1 is SGHNT and CDR2 YENEEA. The CDR3 extends over 13 amino acids. V gave up 3 bases and J gave up 3 bases, with 7 bases separating them. CDR3: CASSLQRTDTQYF. The DNA for the CDR3 is TGTGCCAGCAGCTTGCAACGGACAGATACGCAGTATTTT.

This chain links TRBV4-2 with TRBJ2-3; 7 nucleotides agree with TRBD2. The ends lost 4 bases at V and 1 base at J; junction bases unmatched: 2. Germline V gene data show CDR1 as LGHNA and CDR2 as YNFKEQ. The length of the CDR3 is 14 residues. The CDR3, as DNA: TGTGCCAGCAGCCTAGGACTAGGCACAGATACGCAGTATTTT. Protein sequence: CASSLGLGTDTQYF.

The chain couples TRBV11-2 to TRBJ1-5, with TRBD1 as a possible D gene (6 bases). The CDR3 covers 14 residues. Trimming cost V 4 bases and J 3 bases, with 10 bases left between them. Germline V gene sequence: CDR1 SGHAT, CDR2 FQNNGV. The CDR3 DNA follows: TGTGCCAGCAGCTCAGGACAGTCCAATCAGCCCCAGCATTTT. This codes for CASSSGQSNQPQHF.

The V call is TRBV2, the J call TRBJ2-5; D might be TRBD2 (7 bases). The CDR3 runs to 12 residues. V lost 10 bases, J lost 5 bases, and 14 bases lay in between. Germline assignment: CDR1 SNHLY and CDR2 FYNNEI. CDR3 DNA: TGTGCCACCACGGGGGGCTGGGAGACCCAGTACTTC. Translation gives CATTGGWETQYF.

V gene TRBV7-2 combines with J gene TRBJ2-7, with 9 bases that match TRBD2. Germline values: CDR1 SGHTA, CDR2 FQGNSA. The CDR3 is made up of 13 amino acids. The trim removed 8 bases at V and 5 bases at J, leaving 7 bases unmatched. CDR3 in amino acids: CASRGGGRDEQYF. In nucleotides, the CDR3 is TGTGCCAGCCGGGGCGGCGGGAGGGACGAGCAGTACTTC.

This chain connects TRBV27 to TRBJ2-1; 7 bases line up with TRBD1. Per the germline V gene, CDR1 is MNHEY and CDR2 is SMNVEV (reference sequence). Trimming cost V 6 bases and J 2 bases; bases outside gene matches: 13. The CDR3 is made up of 17 amino acids. The CDR3 loop reads CASSRESTGATYNEQFF. The CDR3 coding sequence is TGTGCCAGCAGCCGAGAATCTACAGGGGCCACCTACAATGAGCAGTTCTTC.

V usage is TRBV2 and J usage is TRBJ2-5; TRBD1 agrees at 11 bases. The CDR3 sequence is 14 residues long. V shed 6 bases and J 4 bases; nucleotides not matched to a gene: 4. Germline lookup yields CDR1 SNHLY and CDR2 FYNNEI. CDR3 loop: CASRRDRGVETQYF. The CDR3 DNA reads as TGTGCCAGCAGGCGGGACAGGGGGGTAGAGACCCAGTACTTC.

The gene calls are TRBV6-2 or TRBV6-3 and TRBJ2-2; possibly TRBD1 for D (5 bases). The CDR3 runs 16 residues. Germline CDR1 is MNHEY and CDR2 is SVGEGT. V lost 0 bases, J lost 2 bases, and 10 bases lay in between. In nucleotides, the CDR3 is TGTGCCAGCAGTTACTCCAAGGGGTACAACACCGGGGAGCTGTTTTTT. Protein sequence: CASSYSKGYNTGELFF.

The rearrangement uses TRBV11-3 and TRBJ2-1, with unresolved D. Trimming took 5 bases from V and 1 from J, leaving 9 bases between them. Germline V CDR1 and CDR2: SGHNT, YENEEA. This CDR3 spans 14 amino acids. CDR3 protein: CASSPPGSYNEQFF. CDR3 in DNA: TGTGCCAGCAGCCCCCCCGGGTCCTACAATGAGCAGTTCTTC.

Written as DNA, the CDR3 is TGTGCCAGCAGCCGAGGGTACGAGCAGTACTTC. Amino acids: CASSRGYEQYF. This chain uses TRBV2 with TRBJ2-7, with a tentative D call TRBD2 (5 bases). Germline V gene sequence: CDR1 SNHLY, CDR2 FYNNEI. V lost 6 bases to trimming and J lost 4 bases, with 7 bases between them. The CDR3 extends over 11 amino acids. Filled out from reference TRBV2 and TRBJ2-7, the complete variable domain reads EPEVTQTPSHQVTQMGQEVILRCVPISNHLYFYWYRQILGQKVEFLVSFYNNEISEKSEIFDDQFSVERPDGSNFTLKIRSTKLEDSAMYFCASSRGYEQYFGPGTRLTVT.

J is TRBJ1-4 and V is TRBV15; maybe TRBD1 (5 bases). V gave up 0 bases and J gave up 8 bases, with 16 bases separating them. This CDR3 contains 16 residues. Germline lookup yields CDR1 LNHNV and CDR2 YYDKDF (reference sequence). The CDR3 region is CATSRDQGAMLEKLFF. Written as DNA, the CDR3 is TGTGCCACCAGCAGAGACCAAGGGGCCATGTTGGAAAAACTGTTTTTT. Combining the CDR3 with reference TRBV15 and TRBJ1-4 gives the whole variable domain DAMVIQNPRYQVTQFGKPVTLSCSQTLNHNVMYWYQQKSSQAPKLLFHYYDKDFNNEADTPDNFQSRRPNTSFCFLDIRSPGLGDTAMYLCATSRDQGAMLEKLFFGSGTQLSVL.

This chain connects TRBV18 to TRBJ1-1; D unclear. Germline loops: CDR1 KGHSH, CDR2 LQKENI. The CDR3 sequence is 13 residues long. Trimming left V 5 bases short and J 5 bases short, with 12 bases between. CDR3 sequence: CASSATSRTEAFF. The CDR3 DNA is TGTGCCAGCTCAGCAACTTCGAGGACTGAAGCTTTCTTT. Full variable domain (outside the CDR3, taken from reference TRBV18 and TRBJ1-1): NAGVMQNPRHLVRRRGQEARLRCSPMKGHSHVYWYRQLPEEGLKFMVYLQKENIIDESGMPKERFSAEFPKEGPSILRIQQVVRGDSAAYFCASSATSRTEAFFGQGTRLTVV.